The 21 T cell receptor beta chains below come from one sample, sequenced in a study of T cell responses to AZD1222 COVID-19 vaccine. The table came from immunoSEQ multiplex PCR; TCRdb's copy has only in-frame clones and leaves some out. The sample shows 85,000 to 130,000 clones, 86% of them seen only once. This sample comprised peripheral blood, obtained 28 days after the second dose of the MenACWY control vaccine. Source of these receptors: an adult who received the MenACWY meningococcal vaccine as a control.

The rearrangement joins TRBV27 to TRBJ2-1; 10 nucleotides line up with TRBD2. The V gene's germline CDR1 is MNHEY and CDR2 SMNVEV (reference sequence). There are 15 residues in the CDR3. V lost 5 bases to trimming and J lost 10 bases; unmatched junction nucleotides: 11. CDR3 nucleotide sequence: TGTGCCAGCAGTCGACTAGCGGGCGGTTTTAAAGAGCAGTTCTTC. This codes for CASSRLAGGFKEQFF.

The chain has TRBV4-3 and TRBJ2-5, with D perhaps matching TRBD1 (5 bases). The CDR3 has 14 amino acids. V lost 1 base and J lost 3, with 9 bases in between. Germline values: CDR1 LGHNA, CDR2 YSLEER. In nucleotides, the CDR3 is TGCGCCAGCAGCCAAGGAGACAGTGAAGAGACCCAGTACTTC. Translating gives CASSQGDSEETQYF.

The chain employs TRBV18 and TRBJ1-2, with D perhaps TRBD1 (5 bases). The CDR3 totals 15 residues. V was cut by 2 bases and J by 3 bases, with 13 bases left in between. The germline V gene has CDR1 KGHSH and CDR2 LQKENI. The CDR3 region has the DNA TGTGCCAGCTCACCATTGGACACCCCCTACTATGGCTACACCTTC. Its protein is CASSPLDTPYYGYTF.

This clone was seen only a few times. The chain recombines TRBV6-2 or TRBV6-3 with TRBJ2-7; 8 nucleotides align to TRBD1. J was trimmed by 1 base and V by 2 bases; bases with no gene match: 16. This CDR3 comprises 19 residues. Germline values: CDR1 MNHEY, CDR2 SVGEGT. For the CDR3, the DNA is TGTGCCAGCAGTTACCATCTCATACCCCGACAGGGGAGATCCTACGAGCAGTACTTC. It is translated as CASSYHLIPRQGRSYEQYF.

The V call is TRBV12-3 or TRBV12-4, the J call TRBJ1-2; D not certain. Trimming pared 6 bases from V and 3 bases from J, leaving 8 bases between. The CDR3 totals 12 residues. The CDR3 protein is CASSRSYYGYTF. The CDR3 DNA follows: TGTGCCAGCAGCCGAAGCTACTATGGCTACACCTTC.

This clone was detected a few times. The chain employs TRBV6-1 and TRBJ1-6; TRBD1 aligns across 7 bases. The J segment lost 7 bases and the V segment lost 3 bases, leaving 6 bases of the junction unmatched. Germline V gives CDR1 MNHNS, CDR2 SASEGT. This CDR3 has 15 amino acids. DNA of the CDR3: TGTGCCAGCAGTGACCGACAGGGCCTCAATTCACCCCTCCACTTT. Residues: CASSDRQGLNSPLHF.

Only a few counts were recorded for this clone. The chain couples TRBV27 to TRBJ2-7; 8 bases line up with TRBD1. V lost 2 bases and J lost 0; bases outside the gene matches: 3. Looked up from germline, CDR1 is MNHEY and CDR2 is SMNVEV (reference sequence). The CDR3 extends over 15 amino acids. CDR3 DNA sequence: TGTGCCAGCAGTTTACGGACAGGGATCTCCTACGAGCAGTACTTC. Its protein is CASSLRTGISYEQYF.

The genes are TRBV7-2 and TRBJ1-2, with D possibly matching TRBD1 (5 bases). V lost 5 bases, J lost 8 bases, and 18 bases lay in between. Germline V lookup: CDR1 SGHTA, CDR2 FQGNSA. The CDR3 runs to 14 residues. This CDR3 is CASSNTGLSRGYTF. CDR3 sequence (DNA): TGTGCCAGCAGCAATACAGGTCTCTCTAGGGGCTACACCTTC. Full variable domain (outside the CDR3, taken from reference TRBV7-2 and TRBJ1-2): GAGVSQSPSNKVTEKGKDVELRCDPISGHTALYWYRQSLGQGLEFLIYFQGNSAPDKSGLPSDRFSAERTGGSVSTLTIQRTQQEDSAVYLCASSNTGLSRGYTFGSGTRLTVV.

The V call is TRBV11-2, the J call TRBJ1-6; possibly TRBD1 for D (5 bases). V lost 4 bases and J lost 6, with 13 bases in between. Germline V gene data show CDR1 as SGHAT and CDR2 as FQNNGV. This CDR3 contains 15 residues. CDR3 DNA sequence: TGTGCCAGCAGCTACTCCGGGACCGTTAATTCACCCCTCCACTTT. Its translation is CASSYSGTVNSPLHF.

V is TRBV19 and J is TRBJ2-2; the D is unclear. In germline, CDR1 is LNHDA, CDR2 SQIVND (reference sequence). CDR3 length: 13 amino acids. Trimming took 3 bases from V and 2 from J, leaving 4 bases between them. The CDR3 nucleotides read TGTGCCAGTAGTATTGGCAACACCGGGGAGCTGTTTTTT. Translation: CASSIGNTGELFF.

On this clone: Other nucleotide sequences from this sample produce the same CDR3. The chain carries TRBV18 and TRBJ2-1, with D uncertain. Germline V gene data show CDR1 as KGHSH and CDR2 as LQKENI. This CDR3 region has 14 residues. V dropped 3 bases and J dropped 0 bases, with 6 bases sitting between them. CDR3 loop: CASSPSSSYNEQFF. The CDR3 DNA reads TGTGCCAGCTCACCCTCGAGCTCCTACAATGAGCAGTTCTTC.

V and J are TRBV29-1 and TRBJ2-1; TRBD1 agrees at 9 bases. V shed 7 bases and J 7 bases; nucleotides not matched to a gene: 2. The CDR3 runs to 11 residues. CDR1 is SQVTM, CDR2 ANQGSEA, per germline. The CDR3 region is CSATGGNEQFF. As DNA, the CDR3 is TGCAGCGCGACAGGGGGGAATGAGCAGTTCTTC.

The chain uses TRBV7-3 and TRBJ1-2; D is unresolved. This CDR3 comprises 15 residues. The germline V and J ends were trimmed by 0 bases and 1 base, with 9 bases remaining between them. The V gene's germline CDR1 is SGHTA and CDR2 FQGTGA. DNA of the CDR3: TGTGCCAGCAGCTTAACGCCTGGGGTTAACTATGGCTACACCTTC. It is translated as CASSLTPGVNYGYTF. The whole variable domain, filled in from reference TRBV7-3 and TRBJ1-2, reads GAGVSQTPSNKVTEKGKYVELRCDPISGHTALYWYRQSLGQGPEFLIYFQGTGAADDSGLPNDRFFAVRPEGSVSTLKIQRTERGDSAVYLCASSLTPGVNYGYTFGSGTRLTVV.

The chain combines TRBV2 with TRBJ1-4; 7 bases align to TRBD1. The CDR3 sequence is 15 residues long. CDR1 and CDR2 from the germline V gene are SNHLY and FYNNEI. The trim removed 5 bases at V and 5 bases at J, leaving 8 bases unmatched. CDR3 sequence reads: CASSTWRGRNEKLFF. CDR3 nucleotides: TGTGCCAGCAGTACCTGGAGGGGGCGGAATGAAAAACTGTTTTTT.

The genes are TRBV6-5 and TRBJ2-5; the D gene is possibly TRBD1 (5 bases). CDR1 is MNHEY and CDR2 is SVGAGI in the germline V gene. V lost 8 bases to trimming and J lost 2 bases, with 12 bases between them. The CDR3 sequence is 13 residues long. As DNA, the CDR3 is TGTGCCAGCTTAGCAGGGTTTCAAGAGACCCAGTACTTC. This codes for CASLAGFQETQYF.

The V call is TRBV7-9, the J call TRBJ2-7; 7 bases map to TRBD1. This CDR3 comprises 14 residues. The V segment lost 2 bases and the J segment 1 base; nucleotides outside the gene matches: 2. The germline V gene has CDR1 SEHNR and CDR2 FQNEAQ (reference sequence). Here the CDR3 DNA reads TGTGCCAGCAGCTTATCACAGGGGTCCTACGAGCAGTACTTC. Translated, it gives CASSLSQGSYEQYF.

The V and J genes are TRBV18 and TRBJ2-1, with TRBD2 matching over 16 bases. From germline, CDR1 is KGHSH and CDR2 LQKENI. V was pared by 0 bases and J by 9 bases, with 5 bases of the junction left unmatched. CDR3 size: 17 residues. The CDR3 protein is CASSPPGLAGGPGEQFF. CDR3 coding DNA: TGTGCCAGCTCACCACCGGGACTAGCGGGGGGGCCAGGTGAGCAGTTCTTC.

CDR3 protein: CASSVAHRTDTQYF. The DNA for the CDR3 is TGTGCCAGCAGCGTAGCTCATCGGACAGATACGCAGTATTTT. The V gene is TRBV9, the J gene TRBJ2-3; D gene unclear. Germline CDR1 is SGDLS and CDR2 is YYNGEE. The CDR3 totals 14 residues. Trimming took 0 bases from V and 3 from J, leaving 8 bases between them.

This clone was counted only a few times. This rearrangement joins TRBV30 to TRBJ2-7; D is undetermined. The V and J ends lost 8 bases and 3 bases respectively, with 14 bases between them. Germline V gene data show CDR1 as GTSNPN and CDR2 as SVGIG (reference sequence). There are 12 residues in the CDR3. This CDR3 reads CALDGRNYEQYF. In DNA, the CDR3 is TGTGCCCTCGACGGGCGGAACTACGAGCAGTACTTC.

The CDR3 DNA is TGTGCCAGCAGTGTTGATTTTGGGCGGCCCCAGCATTTT. This encodes CASSVDFGRPQHF. The chain combines TRBV6-4 with TRBJ1-5, with D unresolved. The CDR3 length is 13 residues. Trimming left V 4 bases short and J 9 bases short, with 13 bases between. Germline loops: CDR1 MRHNA, CDR2 SNTAGT.

The gene calls are TRBV7-2 and TRBJ2-3; D not certain. With 5 bases removed from V and 1 base from J, the gap between germline ends came to 7 bases. The CDR3 contains 13 residues. Germline CDR1 and CDR2: SGHTA and FQGNSA. This CDR3 is CASSAQRTDTQYF. The DNA of the CDR3 is TGTGCCAGCAGCGCCCAACGCACAGATACGCAGTATTTT.